These T cell receptor beta chains were read from a single sample in a study of T cells after yellow fever vaccination. TCRdb called the 5' RACE reads again in MiXCR, with one record for every CDR3 protein. The sample yields some 600,000 distinct CDR3 sequences, about a sixth seen once. Here the sequenced sample was PBMCs, taken 5 to 6 days after the first yellow fever vaccination. The source of these receptors is a man between 18 and 29 years old who received the YFV17D yellow fever vaccine. Both conserved end residues are part of each CDR3. D genes are given only for firm matches. Size tells how often a clone was seen (once, few, many) or the class of an expanded clone, and some rows leave it out.

J | D | size | V | DNA | CDR3
TRBJ2-1 | . | . | TRBV7-2 | TGTGCCAGCAGCTTAGGCGTCGGGCAGTTCTTC | CASSLGVGQFF
TRBJ2-5 | . | . | TRBV12-5 | TGTGCTAGTGGTCCCCCGTCAGGGGTGCAGACCCAGTACTTC | CASGPPSGVQTQYF
TRBJ2-1 | TRBD2 | . | TRBV4-1 | TGCGCCAGCAGCCAAGATGACCTAAGGACTAGCGGGGGGGCACTTTTCCATGAGCAGTTCTTC | CASSQDDLRTSGGALFHEQFF
TRBJ2-5 | TRBD1 | . | TRBV25-1 | TGTGCCAGCAGTGTAACGACAGGGGGGGGAGAGACCCAGTACTTC | CASSVTTGGGETQYF
TRBJ2-7 | TRBD1 | . | TRBV10-3 | TGTGCCATCAGTGGAGGGACAGGGGATTCCTACGAGCAGTACTTC | CAISGGTGDSYEQYF
TRBJ2-7 | TRBD1 | few | TRBV25-1 | TGTGCCAGCAGTGAACTAAGGGACAGCTCCTTCTACGAGCAGTACTTC | CASSELRDSSFYEQYF
TRBJ2-7 | . | few | TRBV20-1 | TGCAGTGCTAACCGCCGGGAAAATTACGAGCAGTACTTC | CSANRRENYEQYF
TRBJ2-3 | . | few | TRBV7-3 | TGTGCCAGCAGCTCAAGTCTAGGGGGGACGCAGTATTTT | CASSSSLGGTQYF
TRBJ2-3 | TRBD1 | . | TRBV7-3 | TGTGCCAGCGGTTCAGGGGGATCTAGCACAGATACGCAGTATTTT | CASGSGGSSTDTQYF
TRBJ2-3 | TRBD2 | few | TRBV28 | TGTGCCAGCAGCGAACCGGGGGGGCTAGATACGCAGTATTTT | CASSEPGGLDTQYF
TRBJ1-2 | . | few | TRBV12-3/TRBV12-4 | TGTGCCAGCAGTACCCAGGGGATTAACTATGGCTACACCTTC | CASSTQGINYGYTF
TRBJ2-1 | TRBD1 | few | TRBV20-1 | TGCAGTGCTAGAGTTGGACAGGGGGGCGATGAGCAGTTCTTC | CSARVGQGGDEQFF
TRBJ2-1 | TRBD1 | . | TRBV6-5 | TGTGCCAGCAGTTACAGGGACAGCTACAATGAGCAGTTCTTC | CASSYRDSYNEQFF
TRBJ2-5 | TRBD1 | . | TRBV29-1 | TGCAGCGCCGACAGGGGGTTGGGAGAGACCCAGTACTTC | CSADRGLGETQYF
TRBJ2-3 | . | few | TRBV7-6 | TGTGCCAGCAGCCCACGGCCTGGAGGGAATACGCAGTATTTT | CASSPRPGGNTQYF
TRBJ2-1 | . | . | TRBV5-1 | TGCGCCAGCAGCTTGAGTTACAGTTCATTGGGGGGGCAGAATGAGCAGTTCTTC | CASSLSYSSLGGQNEQFF
TRBJ2-5 | . | few | TRBV18 | TGTGCCAGCTCCTTGACCGGCTTCCAAGAGACCCAGTACTTC | CASSLTGFQETQYF
TRBJ2-1 | TRBD2 | few | TRBV4-1 | TGCGCCAGCAGCACACCCGGGGACTACCCTACCTTC | CASSTPGDYPTF
TRBJ1-2 | . | few | TRBV29-1 | TGCAGCGTTGAAGAGTCGGAAGGGGGTCGCTACACCTTC | CSVEESEGGRYTF
TRBJ2-2 | . | . | TRBV29-1 | TGCAGCGTCAGGGTTACGAACACCGGGGAGCTGTTTTTT | CSVRVTNTGELFF
TRBJ2-5 | . | . | TRBV4-1 | TGCGCCAGCAGCCAAGTGGGGTTATTGAACGGCGGAGGGGAGACCCAGTACTTC | CASSQVGLLNGGGETQYF
TRBJ2-5 | . | few | TRBV18 | TGTGCCAGCTCACCGGCGTTTTTCGAAGAGACCCAGTACTTC | CASSPAFFEETQYF
TRBJ1-6 | . | . | TRBV12-3/TRBV12-4 | TGTGCCAGCAGTTTAGCGCAAGGCTATAATTCACCCCTCCACTTT | CASSLAQGYNSPLHF
TRBJ1-2 | . | . | TRBV4-3 | TGCGCCAGCAGCCAAGATTTGGGCCAGGATTCTTATGGCTACACCTTC | CASSQDLGQDSYGYTF
TRBJ2-1 | TRBD1 | . | TRBV4-1 | TGCGCCAGCAGCCACCGCGGTCGGGACAGGGTGCACAATGAGCAGTTCTTC | CASSHRGRDRVHNEQFF
TRBJ1-2 | . | few | TRBV5-1 | TGCGCCAGCAGCACGGACTTGGGTGGCTACACCTTC | CASSTDLGGYTF
TRBJ2-7 | TRBD1 | few | TRBV5-1 | TGCGCCAGCAGCTACGGCAGGGGGTTCGAGCAGTACTTC | CASSYGRGFEQYF
TRBJ2-1 | . | . | TRBV19 | TGTGCCAGTGGAGCCGCCAGGTTGGTTGAGCAGTTCTTC | CASGAARLVEQFF
TRBJ2-7 | . | . | TRBV25-1 | TGTGCCAGCAGTGGAGACAAACCCTACGAGCAGTACTTC | CASSGDKPYEQYF
TRBJ2-3 | . | . | TRBV24-1 | TGTGCCACCACGCTGGGGGCAGATACGCAGTATTTT | CATTLGADTQYF
TRBJ2-3 | . | . | TRBV20-1 | TGCAGTGCCAGCCAGACTTGGGCAGATACGCAGTATTTT | CSASQTWADTQYF
TRBJ2-7 | TRBD1 | . | TRBV7-9 | TGTGCCAGCTTTCGGACAGGGGGAGGCGAGCAGTACTTC | CASFRTGGGEQYF
TRBJ2-2 | . | few | TRBV12-3/TRBV12-4 | TGTGCCAGCAGTTACCACCCGACAGGTAACACCGGGGAGCTGTTTTTT | CASSYHPTGNTGELFF
TRBJ2-1 | TRBD2 | few | TRBV20-1 | TGCAGTGCTAAGGCTAGCGGGGGGGCCGGTATCGAGCAGTTCTTC | CSAKASGGAGIEQFF
TRBJ1-1 | TRBD1 | once | TRBV20-1 | TGCAGTGCTAGAGCGGCAGGGGGGAACACTGAAGCTTTCTTT | CSARAAGGNTEAFF
TRBJ2-1 | TRBD2 | few | TRBV15 | TGTGCCTCATCGACTAGCGGTGCTGAGCAGTTCTTC | CASSTSGAEQFF
TRBJ1-5 | . | few | TRBV11-3 | TGTGCCAGGAATCAGCCCCAGCATTTT | CARNQPQHF
TRBJ1-5 | TRBD1 | . | TRBV6-5 | TGTGCCAGCAGTTTGGACAGGGCCGGCAATCAGCCCCAGCATTTT | CASSLDRAGNQPQHF
TRBJ1-1 | . | . | TRBV6-5 | TGTGCCAGCAGTTCCACCCCCGGGGTGGCTTTCTTT | CASSSTPGVAFF
TRBJ1-2 | . | . | TRBV4-1 | TGCGCCAGCAGTTTGGTTGACAGACTGACGCAGCCTAACTATGGCTACACCTTC | CASSLVDRLTQPNYGYTF
TRBJ1-2 | . | few | TRBV10-1 | TGCGCCAGCAGTGAGGACCCTTCACGAGGCTACACCTTC | CASSEDPSRGYTF
TRBJ2-5 | . | . | TRBV7-8 | TGTGCCAGCAGCTACGGTCGGGGGACCCAGTACTTC | CASSYGRGTQYF
TRBJ1-3 | . | few | TRBV29-1 | TGCAGCGTTGAAGATCGGGGGGTGGGAAACACCATATATTTT | CSVEDRGVGNTIYF
TRBJ2-7 | . | . | TRBV20-1 | TGCAGTACCCGCGATCGTTCCTACGAGCAGTACTTC | CSTRDRSYEQYF
TRBJ2-2 | TRBD2 | . | TRBV4-1 | TGCGCCAGCAGCCGACACCGCGGGGGGAGCCGCACCGGGGAGCTGTTTTTT | CASSRHRGGSRTGELFF
TRBJ1-1 | . | few | TRBV18 | TGTGCCAGCTCACCACGGGAAACTCAGGGGAGTGAAGCTTTCTTT | CASSPRETQGSEAFF
TRBJ1-1 | . | . | TRBV19 | TGTGCCAGTAGTACCAAGGGTAGGGGATGGGACACTGAAGCTTTCTTT | CASSTKGRGWDTEAFF
TRBJ2-5 | TRBD2 | few | TRBV7-6 | TGTGCCAGCAGGCTAGCGGGGGAGGTGGAGACCCAGTACTTC | CASRLAGEVETQYF
TRBJ2-1 | . | . | TRBV7-9 | TGTGCCAGCAGCTTATTCGCTTATGAGCAGTTCTTC | CASSLFAYEQFF
TRBJ1-6 | . | few | TRBV6-5 | TGTGCCAGCAGTTACTCACCTCAGGGGACGGATTATAATTCACCCCTCCACTTT | CASSYSPQGTDYNSPLHF
TRBJ1-2 | . | . | TRBV5-1 | TGCGCCAGCAGCACAAGGACGGGCTCTGGAGACTATGGCTACACCTTC | CASSTRTGSGDYGYTF
TRBJ1-1 | . | . | TRBV20-1 | TGCAGTGCTAGGGGGCACGGAGCTGAAGCTTTCTTT | CSARGHGAEAFF
TRBJ1-2 | . | . | TRBV6-1 | TGTGCCAGCAGCGACTGGCGAGATGGCACTAACTATGGCTACACCTTC | CASSDWRDGTNYGYTF
TRBJ2-3 | TRBD2 | . | TRBV5-5 | TGTGCCAGCAGCCCCAGCGGGGGGCCCCTCACAGATACGCAGTATTTT | CASSPSGGPLTDTQYF
TRBJ2-3 | . | many | TRBV4-2 | TGTGCCAGCAGCCAAAAGGGAATGACAGACACAGATACGCAGTATTTT | CASSQKGMTDTDTQYF
TRBJ2-2 | . | . | TRBV20-1 | TGCAGTGCTAGAGATACCCCTTACACCGGGGAGCTGTTTTTT | CSARDTPYTGELFF
TRBJ1-5 | . | few | TRBV5-1 | TGCGCCAGCAGCTTGGATCCTGCTGGTCAGCCCCAGCATTTT | CASSLDPAGQPQHF
TRBJ1-1 | . | . | TRBV7-3 | TGTGCCAGCTCACGAACAGCCAGAGATGAAGCTTTCTTT | CASSRTARDEAFF